These T cell receptor beta chains were read from a single sample in a study of CD8 T cells in ankylosing spondylitis. TCRdb used MiXCR to reprocess the 5' RACE reads, holding one entry per CDR3 protein. The table records more than 650,000 distinct CDR3 sequences, about 10% of them present only once. What was sequenced was blood, either unsorted or a sorted T cell fraction (not recorded which). The receptors here all came from a male donor with ankylosing spondylitis. Each CDR3 is given without its conserved first and last residue. The order of the fields is V gene, clone size, CDR3 length, CDR3 protein. A row's size may be missing; if present it is once, few, many or a size class.

TRBV6-1 few 14 ASRDPRAGGYNEQF
TRBV20-1 few 10 SASYPTTEAF
TRBV20-1 NA 11 SAVTYRGDTQY
TRBV20-1 many 14 SASRGDPSGANVLT
TRBV5-1 NA 11 ASSLPGPNEQF
TRBV27 NA 11 ATSLISYNEQF
TRBV20-1 many 12 SAAQGSSYNEQF
TRBV6-1 few 13 ASRPTASGANVLT
TRBV4-3 NA 13 ASSLELRGTDTQY
TRBV15 few 14 ATSYNRGAATDTQY
TRBV7-2 NA 14 ASSFRQGRRVYGYT
TRBV14 few 10 ASSPAPTEAF
TRBV5-1 NA 13 ASSHQGPREETQY
TRBV20-1 few 13 SADREDGRGYEQY